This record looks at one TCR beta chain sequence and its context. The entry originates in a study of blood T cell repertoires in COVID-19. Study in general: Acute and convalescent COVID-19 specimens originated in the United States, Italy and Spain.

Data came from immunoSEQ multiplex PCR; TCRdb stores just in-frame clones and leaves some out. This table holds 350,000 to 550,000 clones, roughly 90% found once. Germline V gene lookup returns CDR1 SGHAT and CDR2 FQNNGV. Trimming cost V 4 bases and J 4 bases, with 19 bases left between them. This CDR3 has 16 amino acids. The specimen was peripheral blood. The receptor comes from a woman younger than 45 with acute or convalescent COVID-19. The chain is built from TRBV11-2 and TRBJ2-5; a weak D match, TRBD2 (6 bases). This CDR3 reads CASSSRGWGMGETQYF. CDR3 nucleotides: TGTGCCAGCAGCTCCCGGGGGTGGGGAATGGGAGAGACCCAGTACTTC. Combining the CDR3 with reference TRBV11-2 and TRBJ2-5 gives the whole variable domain EAGVAQSPRYKIIEKRQSVAFWCNPISGHATLYWYQQILGQGPKLLIQFQNNGVVDDSQLPKDRFSAERLKGVDSTLKIQPAKLEDSAVYLCASSSRGWGMGETQYFGPGTRLLVL.